Shown below are 8 T cell receptor beta chains from a single sample sequenced in a study of blood T cell repertoires in COVID-19. The table came from immunoSEQ multiplex PCR; TCRdb's copy has only in-frame clones and leaves some out. The repertoire holds some 230,000 clones, approximately 80% seen once, with around 5.5% in the top ten. Sample: peripheral blood. These receptors came from a woman aged 60-75 years who had recovered from COVID-19.

The genes are TRBV6-6 and TRBJ2-4, with 7 bases that match TRBD1. With V trimmed by 0 bases and J by 16 bases, 6 bases remained unmatched. Germline lookup yields CDR1 MNHNY and CDR2 SVGAGI (reference sequence). The CDR3 length is 12 residues. Written as DNA, the CDR3 is TGTGCCAGCAGTTACTCGGGGACAGCAGTTTACTTC. Its translation is CASSYSGTAVYF.

V gene TRBV2 combines with J gene TRBJ1-2, with TRBD1 as a possible D gene (5 bases). V was cut by 7 bases and J by 5 bases, with 11 bases left in between. The CDR3 spans 12 residues. Germline-derived CDR1 and CDR2 are SNHLY and FYNNEI. DNA of the CDR3: TGTGCCAGCAAAAGCAGGGATTATGGCTACACCTTC. Translating gives CASKSRDYGYTF.

The chain employs TRBV12-5 and TRBJ2-3; TRBD2 aligns across 10 bases. The CDR3 consists of 17 residues. V lost 6 bases and J lost 4; bases outside the gene matches: 13. The germline V gene has CDR1 LGHNT and CDR2 FRNRAP. CDR3 nucleotides: TGTGCTAGTGGGTCCACTCCGGGACTAGCGTTGGCAGATACGCAGTATTTT. It yields the protein CASGSTPGLALADTQYF.

The V gene is TRBV6-5, the J gene TRBJ2-7; 11 positions match TRBD2. J was trimmed by 7 bases and V by 8 bases; bases with no gene match: 13. CDR1 MNHEY and CDR2 SVGAGI come from the germline V gene. CDR3 length: 15 residues. CDR3 coding DNA: TGTGCCAGCGCAAATAGCGGGGGGGAGTTGATTGAGCAGTACTTC. Translated, it gives CASANSGGELIEQYF.

The rearrangement links TRBV30 to TRBJ1-1; weak D call: TRBD1 (6 bases). CDR1 and CDR2 from the germline V gene are GTSNPN and SVGIG (reference sequence). The CDR3 has 14 residues. Deletions cut 2 bases from V and 5 bases from J, with 15 bases between. The CDR3 nucleotides are TGTGCCTGGAGTCCTACAGGGAGGGAAACTGAAGCTTTCTTT. Amino acid sequence: CAWSPTGRETEAFF.

V is TRBV7-9 and J is TRBJ1-1; 7 bases match TRBD1. This CDR3 has 16 amino acids. J was trimmed by 2 bases and V by 5 bases; bases with no gene match: 11. CDR1 is SEHNR, CDR2 FQNEAQ, per germline (reference sequence). CDR3 protein: CASSPSLGGTNTEAFF. CDR3 in DNA: TGTGCCAGCAGCCCTTCATTAGGGGGCACTAACACTGAAGCTTTCTTT.

Only a few counts were recorded for this clone. The rearrangement uses TRBV5-1 and TRBJ1-2, with no clear D. The CDR3 extends over 14 amino acids. V was pared by 1 base and J by 7 bases, with 14 bases between. Germline loops: CDR1 SGHRS, CDR2 YFSETQ. CDR3 loop: CASSLRGAGAGYTF. CDR3 nucleotides: TGCGCCAGCAGCTTGAGAGGCGCCGGTGCTGGCTACACCTTC.

The genes are TRBV4-1 and TRBJ1-1; TRBD1 is a possible D gene (6 bases). With 2 bases removed from V and 4 bases from J, the gap between germline ends came to 14 bases. The germline CDR1 and CDR2 sequences are MGHRA and YSYEKL. This CDR3 spans 15 amino acids. CDR3: CASSQPIRGITEAFF. CDR3 DNA sequence: TGCGCCAGCAGCCAACCCATTAGGGGGATCACTGAAGCTTTCTTT.